This TCR beta chain was sequenced in a study of OX40 agonist ivuxolimab in advanced cancers. About the study: Six ivuxolimab dose levels, 0.01 to 10 mg/kg, were given intravenously every 2 weeks. Prior anti-PD-1, anti-PD-L1 or anti-CTLA-4 therapy did not bar entry, and 40% had some.

Study results and caveats: On average, CD8+ T cells had more expanded clones than CD4+. At 0.1 to 3.0 mg/kg and by week 6, clonal expansion occurred in CD4+ and CD8+ blood T cells.

The germline CDR1 and CDR2 sequences are MNHEY and SMNVEV (reference sequence). The length of the CDR3 is 14 residues. The V segment lost 6 bases and the J segment 2 bases; nucleotides outside the gene matches: 4. Notes on this clone: Its antigen is unknown.

The data were produced by immunoSEQ multiplex PCR, yet TCRdb's version contains in-frame clones alone and is incomplete. The table includes more than 100,000 clones, roughly nine tenths detected once. The V gene is TRBV27, the J gene TRBJ1-3, with TRBD1 identical over 7 bases. This clonotype was sampled from an adult with an advanced solid tumor such as melanoma, head and neck, liver or kidney cancer. The source material was CD4+ or CD8+ T cells sorted from blood, sampled in a trial of the OX40 agonist ivuxolimab. CDR3 loop: CASSAGGAGNTIYF. CDR3 in DNA: TGTGCCAGCAGCGCAGGGGGGGCTGGAAACACCATATATTTT.